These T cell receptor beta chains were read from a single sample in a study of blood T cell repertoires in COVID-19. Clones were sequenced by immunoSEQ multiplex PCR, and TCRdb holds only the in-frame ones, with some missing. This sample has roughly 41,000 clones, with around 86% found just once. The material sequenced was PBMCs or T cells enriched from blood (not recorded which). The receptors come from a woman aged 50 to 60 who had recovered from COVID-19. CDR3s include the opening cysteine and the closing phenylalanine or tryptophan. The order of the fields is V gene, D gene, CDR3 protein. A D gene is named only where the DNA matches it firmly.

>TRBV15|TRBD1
CATSTLPGQGQETQYF
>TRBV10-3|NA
CAISDPGETYGYTF
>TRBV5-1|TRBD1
CASRIETGYTEAFF
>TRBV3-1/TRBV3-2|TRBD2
CASSRGSVADTQYF
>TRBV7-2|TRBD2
CASSLGQLAGVDEQYF
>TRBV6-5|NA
CASSSVGGLNEKLFF
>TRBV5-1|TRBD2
CASSLGLAGGLVKQFF
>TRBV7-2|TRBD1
CASSLAGVPGQNYGYTF
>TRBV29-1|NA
CSVARKNTGELFF
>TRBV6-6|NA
CATRPPGQMNTEAFF
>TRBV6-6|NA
CASSLHPPGMAGAQETQYF
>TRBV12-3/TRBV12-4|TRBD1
CASSPTGGQPQHF
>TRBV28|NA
CASSRHMAGSQPQHF
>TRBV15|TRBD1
CATSRPGTGTGWDTIYF
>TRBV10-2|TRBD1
CASVEGASGANVLTF
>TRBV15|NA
CATSLRQAIEQFF
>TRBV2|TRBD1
CASSLQGIQPQHF
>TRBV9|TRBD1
CASSPRLGSGQGTSTDTQYF
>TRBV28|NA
CASSAGKPGSYEQYF
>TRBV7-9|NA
CASSPGTRKGNQPQHF
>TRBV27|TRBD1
CASSFKTGAGTEAFF
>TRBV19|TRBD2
CASSPLVAGETQYF
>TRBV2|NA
CASIIGGGRGYTF
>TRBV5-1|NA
CASSQDASTSGNIQYF
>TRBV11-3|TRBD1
CASSPQSDRGNEQFF
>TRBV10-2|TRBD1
CASSPTGGRRNQPQHF
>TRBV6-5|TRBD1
CASSYGGTGVEKLFF
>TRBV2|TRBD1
CASSTGINSNQPQHF
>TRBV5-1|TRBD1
CASSLQGDTEAFF
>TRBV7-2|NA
CASSLAGLSYEQYF
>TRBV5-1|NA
CASSLLGVPYNEQFF
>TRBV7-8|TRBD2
CASSFGTSGGETQYF
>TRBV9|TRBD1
CASSRAQGAEKLFF
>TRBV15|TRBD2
CATRGSGRFEQYF
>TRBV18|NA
CASSPGGITDTQYF
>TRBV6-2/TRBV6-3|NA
CASSYWGDGYEQYF
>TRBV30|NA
CAWSAPRELFF
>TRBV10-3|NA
CAISDSALPRDTEAFF
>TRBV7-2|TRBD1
CASSRGPPGQGAYEQYF
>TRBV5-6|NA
CASSYDQGQGEQYF
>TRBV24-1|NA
CATSDPRSNYEQYF
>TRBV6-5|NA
CASKPGGQNTEAFF
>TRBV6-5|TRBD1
CASSYTGGMNTEAFF
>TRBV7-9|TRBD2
CASSSSGTSGRNEQFF
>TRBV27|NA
CASSLREGQPQHF
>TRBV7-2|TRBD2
CASSSTSGSYEQYF
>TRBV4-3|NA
CASSQDTKGLYGYTF
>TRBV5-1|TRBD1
CASSPVTGNGYEQYF
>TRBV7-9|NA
CASSLVGRGNEKLFF
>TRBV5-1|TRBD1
CASSTLSTGQRYEQYF
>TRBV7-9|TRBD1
CASSSRGLETQYF
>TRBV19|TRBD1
CASSSTGGISEAFF
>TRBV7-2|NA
CASSLVGSGIYNEQFF